The clone carrying this T cell receptor (beta chain) was counted only a few times. Antigen specificity is unknown. This specimen comes from a study of beta chain features in type 1 diabetes. Points from the study as a whole: Cells carrying high TCR expression could end up over-represented when cDNA is sequenced. Fewer junction insertions and more nucleotide deletions appeared in type 1 diabetes patients.

cDNA synthesis used the whole RNA isolate, giving expressed TCRB sequences. Only in-frame clones appear in the TCRdb table, and some are missing; sequencing was by immunoSEQ multiplex PCR. Here the sample spans hundreds of thousands of clones, 30% being singletons. The CDR3 consists of 15 residues. V lost 7 bases to trimming and J lost 6 bases; unmatched junction nucleotides: 8. The germline V gene has CDR1 LNHNV and CDR2 YYDKDF (reference sequence). Sequencing was done on a sample of naive CD4+ T cells from blood. This sequence originates from a man aged 18 to 29 in good health. V gene TRBV15 combines with J gene TRBJ1-5, with 11 positions matching TRBD1. CDR3 nucleotides: TGTGCCACCAAAGGGGGGACAGGGGGATTTCAGCCCCAGCATTTT. Its translation: CATKGGTGGFQPQHF.